The source of this TCR beta chain is a study of T cell responses to AZD1222 COVID-19 vaccine. Clones were read by immunoSEQ multiplex PCR, and TCRdb kept only the in-frame ones, dropping some. The table shows around 70,000 clones, with about nine tenths occurring only once. CDR1 is MNHEY and CDR2 is SVGAGI in the germline V gene. The CDR3 totals 14 residues. Trimming removed 2 bases from V and 4 bases from J, with 11 bases in between. The sample here was peripheral blood, taken on day 0 of AZD1222 vaccination. The genes are TRBV6-5 and TRBJ1-2; D unclear. The clonotype was recovered from an adult in good health. CDR3 coding DNA: TGTGCCAGCAGTTACGAACGGATTTCCTATGGCTACACCTTC. Translation gives CASSYERISYGYTF.